This T cell receptor (beta chain) was identified in a study of PD-1 blockade in classical Hodgkin lymphoma. General study results and limits: Possible causes of repertoire differences, disease activity or prior therapy, remain undefined. Those achieving complete response showed baseline diversity like newly diagnosed patients. Compared with healthy donors, newly diagnosed patients reportedly showed lower baseline TCR diversity. Researchers reported that CD4+ TCR diversity, though not CD8+, rose significantly by C4D1.

On this clone: The antigen remains unidentified.

Every patient had relapsed following autologous stem cell transplantation, and cohorts differed in brentuximab vedotin exposure. The CDR3 consists of 17 residues. The ends were cut back, 0 bases at V and 5 bases at J, with 20 bases in the middle. Germline CDR1 SGHRS, CDR2 YFSETQ. Assay used: immunoSEQ multiplex PCR; TCRdb lists only in-frame clones, some missing. Here the sample spans 90,000 to 120,000 clones, about nine tenths being singletons. This TCR was recovered from a human donor with classical Hodgkin lymphoma. Source: peripheral blood mononuclear cells (PBMCs), taken before the second cycle of nivolumab. The gene calls are TRBV5-1 and TRBJ2-5, with a weak D call TRBD2 (7 bases). CDR3 sequence reads: CASSLAGGQGRVETQYF. In DNA form, the CDR3 reads TGCGCCAGCAGCTTGGCCGGTGGGCAGGGGAGGGTGGAGACCCAGTACTTC.